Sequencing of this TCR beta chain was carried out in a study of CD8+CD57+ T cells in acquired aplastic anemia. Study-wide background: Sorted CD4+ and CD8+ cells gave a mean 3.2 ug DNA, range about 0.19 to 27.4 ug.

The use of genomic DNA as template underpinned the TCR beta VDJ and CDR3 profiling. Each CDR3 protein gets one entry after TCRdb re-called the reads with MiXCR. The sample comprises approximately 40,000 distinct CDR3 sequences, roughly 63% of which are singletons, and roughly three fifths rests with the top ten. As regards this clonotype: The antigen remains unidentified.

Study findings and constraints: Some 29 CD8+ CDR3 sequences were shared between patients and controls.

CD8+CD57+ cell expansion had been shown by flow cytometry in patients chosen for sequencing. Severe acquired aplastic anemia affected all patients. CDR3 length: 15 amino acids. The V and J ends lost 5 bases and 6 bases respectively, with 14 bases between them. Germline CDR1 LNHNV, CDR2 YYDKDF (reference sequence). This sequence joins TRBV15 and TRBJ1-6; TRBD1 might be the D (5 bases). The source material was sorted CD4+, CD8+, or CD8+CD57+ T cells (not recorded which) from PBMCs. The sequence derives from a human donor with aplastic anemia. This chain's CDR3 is CATSSGGLSNSPLHF. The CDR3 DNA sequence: TGTGCCACCAGCTCGGGGGGACTTTCTAATTCACCCCTCCACTTT.